These T cell receptor beta chains were read from a single sample in a study of blood T cell repertoires in COVID-19. TCRdb's table, derived via immunoSEQ multiplex PCR, lists solely in-frame clones and lacks some. The table has approximately 110,000 clones, 85% to 90% seen once. Sequencing was done on a sample of peripheral blood. The receptors were sampled from a woman aged 55-70 years with COVID-19, enrolled during active disease. CDR3s leave out the opening cysteine and the closing phenylalanine or tryptophan.

v_call: TRBV24-1; cdr3_length: 15; j_call: TRBJ2-3; cdr3_aa: ATSEYRQGISTDTQY
v_call: TRBV12-5; cdr3_length: 14; j_call: TRBJ1-1; cdr3_aa: ASGLDQGYGLTEAF
v_call: TRBV27; cdr3_length: 12; j_call: TRBJ2-5; cdr3_aa: ASSLFGTEETQY
v_call: TRBV7-3; cdr3_length: 13; j_call: TRBJ1-6; cdr3_aa: ASSPEGGGNSPLH
v_call: TRBV4-2; cdr3_length: 12; j_call: TRBJ2-7; cdr3_aa: ASSQGRTPYEQY
v_call: TRBV2; cdr3_length: 15; j_call: TRBJ2-7; cdr3_aa: ASSEFLGGGAAYEQY
v_call: TRBV11-2; cdr3_length: 14; j_call: TRBJ2-1; cdr3_aa: ASSLGPAGGYNEQF
v_call: TRBV6-1; cdr3_length: 15; j_call: TRBJ2-3; cdr3_aa: ASSEDGLAGGPDTQY
v_call: TRBV7-3; cdr3_length: 15; j_call: TRBJ2-2; cdr3_aa: ASSFKRYRGLPGELF
v_call: TRBV6-1; cdr3_length: 12; j_call: TRBJ1-2; cdr3_aa: ASSDAREDYGYT
v_call: TRBV7-2; cdr3_length: 11; j_call: TRBJ1-2; cdr3_aa: ASSLGQSYGYT
v_call: TRBV29-1; cdr3_length: 12; j_call: TRBJ1-1; cdr3_aa: SVRGQARGTEAF
v_call: TRBV3-1/TRBV3-2; cdr3_length: 13; j_call: TRBJ2-5; cdr3_aa: ASSQGLRGGEAQY
v_call: TRBV19; cdr3_length: 9; j_call: TRBJ1-2; cdr3_aa: ATRGSYGYT
v_call: TRBV10-3; cdr3_length: 16; j_call: TRBJ2-3; cdr3_aa: AISGGQGALSSTDTQY
v_call: TRBV4-3; cdr3_length: 16; j_call: TRBJ2-4; cdr3_aa: ASSQEALGGLGGNIQY
v_call: TRBV11-3; cdr3_length: 11; j_call: TRBJ2-7; cdr3_aa: ASSSPDTYEQY
v_call: TRBV10-3; cdr3_length: 11; j_call: TRBJ2-7; cdr3_aa: AISESQNYEQY
v_call: TRBV7-3; cdr3_length: 13; j_call: TRBJ2-5; cdr3_aa: ASSARTGEWETQY
v_call: TRBV6-5; cdr3_length: 11; j_call: TRBJ1-2; cdr3_aa: ASSPAGSLGYT
v_call: TRBV7-9; cdr3_length: 12; j_call: TRBJ2-7; cdr3_aa: ASSLGTGRYEQY
v_call: TRBV7-9; cdr3_length: 15; j_call: TRBJ2-2; cdr3_aa: ASSLYPGQGESGELF
v_call: TRBV5-1; cdr3_length: 15; j_call: TRBJ2-3; cdr3_aa: ASSLDGGQGGSDTQY
v_call: TRBV7-3; cdr3_length: 13; j_call: TRBJ1-2; cdr3_aa: ASSPSGTSGYGYT
v_call: TRBV7-9; cdr3_length: 15; j_call: TRBJ2-1; cdr3_aa: ASSYLGKGSAYNEQF
v_call: TRBV6-2/TRBV6-3; cdr3_length: 11; j_call: TRBJ1-1; cdr3_aa: ASSYPGDTEAF
v_call: TRBV7-9; cdr3_length: 13; j_call: TRBJ2-7; cdr3_aa: ASSSDRDKAYEQY
v_call: TRBV5-1; cdr3_length: 11; j_call: TRBJ2-7; cdr3_aa: ASSLRTGPEQY
v_call: TRBV24-1; cdr3_length: 13; j_call: TRBJ1-6; cdr3_aa: ATSAAGSSGSPLH
v_call: TRBV5-5; cdr3_length: 12; j_call: TRBJ1-5; cdr3_aa: ASSFRAADQPQH
v_call: TRBV5-6; cdr3_length: 12; j_call: TRBJ1-1; cdr3_aa: ASSREGMSTEAF
v_call: TRBV20-1; cdr3_length: 10; j_call: TRBJ2-5; cdr3_aa: SASTGGETQY
v_call: TRBV30; cdr3_length: 10; j_call: TRBJ1-1; cdr3_aa: AWSVEGTEAF
v_call: TRBV28; cdr3_length: 15; j_call: TRBJ2-7; cdr3_aa: ASSPLGVHSVNYEQY
v_call: TRBV19; cdr3_length: 14; j_call: TRBJ2-5; cdr3_aa: ASSIDLAAGQETQY
v_call: TRBV15; cdr3_length: 13; j_call: TRBJ2-7; cdr3_aa: ATSREPAESYEQY
v_call: TRBV5-4; cdr3_length: 12; j_call: TRBJ2-3; cdr3_aa: ASSLRTGTDTQY
v_call: TRBV5-1; cdr3_length: 12; j_call: TRBJ1-1; cdr3_aa: ASPDRGLNTEAF
v_call: TRBV5-4; cdr3_length: 14; j_call: TRBJ2-3; cdr3_aa: ASGLSSGGDTDTQY
v_call: TRBV7-8; cdr3_length: 11; j_call: TRBJ2-1; cdr3_aa: ASSFGGGIEQF
v_call: TRBV19; cdr3_length: 14; j_call: TRBJ2-1; cdr3_aa: ASSIEAGYPYNEQF
v_call: TRBV10-3; cdr3_length: 13; j_call: TRBJ2-7; cdr3_aa: AISEGTGGSYEQY
v_call: TRBV19; cdr3_length: 16; j_call: TRBJ2-2; cdr3_aa: ASSSTSGVSWGTGELF
v_call: TRBV5-1; cdr3_length: 16; j_call: TRBJ2-7; cdr3_aa: ASSSQAGPGYDSYEQY
v_call: TRBV7-3; cdr3_length: 12; j_call: TRBJ2-1; cdr3_aa: ASSHSPTNNEQF
v_call: TRBV28; cdr3_length: 14; j_call: TRBJ1-4; cdr3_aa: ASSSTRTETNEKLF
v_call: TRBV29-1; cdr3_length: 15; j_call: TRBJ2-5; cdr3_aa: SVERLFGPPGDGTQY
v_call: TRBV6-5; cdr3_length: 12; j_call: TRBJ1-3; cdr3_aa: ASRRPGSGNTIY
v_call: TRBV7-2; cdr3_length: 10; j_call: TRBJ2-5; cdr3_aa: ASSETGETQY
v_call: TRBV18; cdr3_length: 15; j_call: TRBJ1-5; cdr3_aa: ASSGVWGDYSNQPQH
v_call: TRBV4-1; cdr3_length: 10; j_call: TRBJ2-3; cdr3_aa: ASSQDLDTQY
v_call: TRBV12-3/TRBV12-4; cdr3_length: 11; j_call: TRBJ2-3; cdr3_aa: ASSLQRRDTQY
v_call: TRBV7-3; cdr3_length: 18; j_call: TRBJ2-3; cdr3_aa: ASSAGTAATDVTSTDTQY
v_call: TRBV24-1; cdr3_length: 10; j_call: TRBJ1-2; cdr3_aa: ATDTRNYGYT
v_call: TRBV4-1; cdr3_length: 13; j_call: TRBJ2-7; cdr3_aa: ASSQEFGSSYEQY
v_call: TRBV11-2; cdr3_length: 13; j_call: TRBJ2-5; cdr3_aa: ASSSGTGVQETQY
v_call: TRBV5-1; cdr3_length: 13; j_call: TRBJ1-6; cdr3_aa: ASSYTGHLNSPLH
v_call: TRBV5-1; cdr3_length: 12; j_call: TRBJ1-1; cdr3_aa: ASSLGLGNTEAF
v_call: TRBV2; cdr3_length: 15; j_call: TRBJ1-4; cdr3_aa: ASSGGNRGLTNEKLF